This entry lists 12 T cell receptor beta chains sequenced from one sample in a study of siplizumab effects on memory and regulatory T cells. This table comes from immunoSEQ multiplex PCR, and its TCRdb copy is limited to in-frame clones, with some not included. This sample has approximately 120,000 clones, with about 90% found just once. Sequencing input: Tregs sorted from blood. The receptors originated from a human donor in good health.

CDR3 coding DNA: TGCGCCAGCAGCTTAGCGGGCCTATCCTACGAGCAGTACTTC. It encodes CASSLAGLSYEQYF. The rearrangement uses TRBV5-1 and TRBJ2-7; tentative D call: TRBD2 (6 bases). Germline V gene data show CDR1 as SGHRS and CDR2 as YFSETQ. Trimming took off 2 bases at V and 1 base at J, with 10 bases between the two ends. The length of the CDR3 is 14 residues.

Only a few counts were recorded for this clone. This sequence joins TRBV18 and TRBJ2-3, with D tentatively TRBD1 (6 bases). V dropped 2 bases and J dropped 6 bases, with 9 bases sitting between them. Germline V gene lookup returns CDR1 KGHSH and CDR2 LQKENI. This CDR3 region has 13 residues. The CDR3 DNA reads as TGTGCCAGCTCACCATCAGGGGTGGATACGCAGTATTTT. Translation gives CASSPSGVDTQYF.

This chain joins TRBV6-6 and TRBJ2-2; the D is unclear. This CDR3 is built from 13 residues. Germline V lookup: CDR1 MNHNY, CDR2 SVGAGI (reference sequence). Between the trimmed V and J ends, which lost 6 bases and 6 bases, there was a span of 11 bases. Here the CDR3 reads CASSPLPAGELFF. CDR3 DNA: TGTGCCAGCAGCCCTCTTCCCGCCGGGGAGCTGTTTTTT.

The chain combines TRBV5-1 with TRBJ1-2; 9 nucleotides match TRBD1. After removal of 2 bases from V and 8 bases from J, the junction contained 10 bases not matched to a gene. The CDR3 covers 15 residues. CDR1 is SGHRS, CDR2 YFSETQ, per germline. CDR3 loop: CASSLGSRQGEGYTF. For the CDR3, the DNA is TGCGCCAGCAGCTTAGGATCAAGACAGGGGGAAGGCTACACCTTC.

This clone was found once. The V call is TRBV28, the J call TRBJ1-6, with D unclear. CDR1 and CDR2 (germline): MDHEN, SYDVKM. Trimming left V 8 bases short and J 5 bases short, with 13 bases between. The CDR3 has 14 amino acids. The CDR3 sequence is CASRNRPNNSPLHF. The DNA for the CDR3 is TGTGCCAGCCGAAATAGACCAAATAATTCACCCCTCCACTTT.

The V gene is TRBV19, the J gene TRBJ1-2; D may be TRBD1 (5 bases). V lost 3 bases and J lost 4, with 15 bases in between. The CDR3 is made up of 15 amino acids. Germline V gene lookup returns CDR1 LNHDA and CDR2 SQIVND (reference sequence). CDR3 bases: TGTGCCAGTAGTATGGGGCCACCCGGGGCCTATGGCTACACCTTC. Translation: CASSMGPPGAYGYTF. The full variable domain, in which reference TRBV19 and TRBJ1-2 provide the parts outside the CDR3, is DGGITQSPKYLFRKEGQNVTLSCEQNLNHDAMYWYRQDPGQGLRLIYYSQIVNDFQKGDIAEGYSVSREKKESFPLTVTSAQKNPTAFYLCASSMGPPGAYGYTFGSGTRLTVV.

This CDR3 reads CASSHLSGFDEQFF. The CDR3 coding sequence is TGTGCCAGCAGCCATTTAAGCGGTTTCGATGAGCAGTTCTTC. J is TRBJ2-1 and V is TRBV4-2; possible D gene TRBD2, 5 bases. CDR3 size: 14 residues. The V gene's germline CDR1 is LGHNA and CDR2 YNFKEQ. Trimming took 3 bases from V and 8 from J, leaving 14 bases between them.

The V and J genes are TRBV5-5 and TRBJ1-1; D is unresolved. Germline loops: CDR1 SGHKS, CDR2 YYEKEE (reference sequence). The CDR3 has 13 residues. The V end lost 4 bases, the J end lost 5 bases, and 12 bases lay between the germline ends. DNA of the CDR3: TGTGCCAGCAGCCGGGATGGGGAAACTGAAGCTTTCTTT. Its translation is CASSRDGETEAFF.

J is TRBJ2-3 and V is TRBV5-1; D uncertain. The V gene lost 0 bases and the J gene lost 3 bases, with 14 bases spanning the gap. This CDR3 comprises 16 residues. Germline assignment: CDR1 SGHRS and CDR2 YFSETQ. CDR3 coding DNA: TGCGCCAGCAGCTTGGGGGCTAGAATAAGAACAGATACGCAGTATTTT. Translated: CASSLGARIRTDTQYF.

The chain recombines TRBV29-1 with TRBJ2-2; 10 positions match TRBD2. V trimming: 5 bases; J trimming: 4 bases; junction bases outside the gene matches: 4. This CDR3 contains 14 residues. The germline V gene encodes CDR1 SQVTM and CDR2 ANQGSEA. The CDR3: CSVLAGVSTGELFF. The CDR3 bases are TGCAGCGTTCTAGCGGGAGTATCCACCGGGGAGCTGTTTTTT.

The V call is TRBV27, the J call TRBJ1-5; D possibly corresponds to TRBD1 (5 bases). Germline-derived CDR1 and CDR2 are MNHEY and SMNVEV (reference sequence). Between the trimmed V and J ends, which lost 3 bases and 3 bases, there was a span of 15 bases. The CDR3 has 16 residues. CDR3 in amino acids: CASSFLTDRFNQPQHF. The CDR3 DNA sequence: TGTGCCAGCAGTTTTCTCACCGACAGATTCAATCAGCCCCAGCATTTT.

Comment on this clone: Different DNA sequences within this sample yield the same CDR3. The CDR3 here is CSARGSYEQYF. In DNA form, the CDR3 reads TGCAGTGCTAGAGGCTCCTACGAGCAGTACTTC. The chain is built from TRBV20-1 and TRBJ2-7; D remains ambiguous. V gave up 1 base and J gave up 0 bases, with 1 base separating them. The CDR3 is 11 amino acids. Germline assignment: CDR1 DFQATT and CDR2 SNEGSKA (reference sequence).